The entry that follows covers one T cell receptor beta chain sequence. In germline, CDR1 is SGDLS, CDR2 YYNGEE. CDR3 length: 15 residues. V gave up 2 bases and J gave up 5 bases, with 16 bases separating them. The source of the sample is a study of blood T cell repertoires in COVID-19. Study background: The origin of the acute and convalescent COVID-19 samples was the United States, Italy and Spain. T cells, B-cell-depleted T cells, or PBMCs provided the cDNA or gDNA that served as material.

Original data processing: How many nucleated cells were present was estimated from reference gene primer amplification. Assay: immunoSEQ multiplex PCR; the TCRdb copy retains only in-frame clones and omits some. The V and J calls and clone size were taken over from that table, and D and trimming were inferred from the DNA. The sample lists about 220,000 clones, more than 70% seen once, with 3.6% in the top ten. Sequencing input: peripheral blood. The TCR sequence derives from a woman older than 75 with acute or convalescent COVID-19. The chain carries TRBV9 and TRBJ1-1; D possibly corresponds to TRBD1 (5 bases). The CDR3 is CASSVSHGRETEAFF. The CDR3 bases are TGTGCCAGCAGCGTCTCCCACGGCAGGGAAACTGAAGCTTTCTTT. The full variable domain, completed using reference TRBV9 and TRBJ1-1, is DSGVTQTPKHLITATGQRVTLRCSPRSGDLSVYWYQQSLDQGLQFLIQYYNGEERAKGNILERFSAQQFPDLHSELNLSSLELGDSALYFCASSVSHGRETEAFFGQGTRLTVV.